Listed here is a single T cell receptor (beta chain). Antigen unknown. This CDR3 comprises 15 residues. Germline V gene sequence: CDR1 MDHEN, CDR2 SYDVKM. V dropped 7 bases and J dropped 3 bases, with 18 bases sitting between them. The data belong to a study of response to subunit inactivated influenza vaccine. General observations from the study: It was suggested by the authors that few new T cells are recruited by each seasonal influenza vaccination.

TCRdb processed the RT-PCR reads anew with MiXCR; each CDR3 protein has one entry. The sample lists 560,000 or so distinct CDR3 sequences; under 9% were seen once. The sample here was PBMCs from blood, taken 23 to 25 months after vaccination. The V gene is TRBV28, the J gene TRBJ1-1, with D possibly being TRBD1 (5 bases). The receptor was derived from a man aged 45 to 75 who received an inactivated influenza vaccine. Written as DNA, the CDR3 is TGTGCCAGCACCCCTTTTGGGGGGGTAGACACTGAAGCTTTCTTT. Protein: CASTPFGGVDTEAFF. Full variable domain (outside the CDR3, taken from reference TRBV28 and TRBJ1-1): DVKVTQSSRYLVKRTGEKVFLECVQDMDHENMFWYRQDPGLGLRLIYFSYDVKMKEKGDIPEGYSVSREKKERFSLILESASTNQTSMYLCASTPFGGVDTEAFFGQGTRLTVV.